This TCR beta chain was sequenced for a study of blood T cell repertoires in COVID-19. TCRdb's table, derived via immunoSEQ multiplex PCR, lists solely in-frame clones and lacks some. Here the sample spans approximately 300,000 clones, roughly 90% being singletons. A few counts support this clone. Sequencing was performed on PBMCs or T cells enriched from blood (not recorded which). This TCR was sampled from a woman aged 25 to 39 who had been exposed to COVID-19.

DNA of the CDR3: TGTGCCAGTAGGGGACTCGCCTATGGCTACACCTTC. This codes for CASRGLAYGYTF. The chain is built from TRBV19 and TRBJ1-2; perhaps TRBD1 as D (5 bases). Germline assignment: CDR1 LNHDA and CDR2 SQIVND (reference sequence). V was pared by 6 bases and J by 4 bases, with 9 bases between. The CDR3 runs 12 residues.